The 25 T cell receptor beta chains below were found in one sample sequenced in a study of blood T cell repertoires in COVID-19. Sequencing was performed with immunoSEQ multiplex PCR; in TCRdb, only in-frame clones are kept and a portion is missing. The sample carries around 30,000 clones, over 60% recorded once. Sample: peripheral blood. Receptor source: a human donor in a cohort sampled during active COVID-19.

This clone has a single count. V gene TRBV18 combines with J gene TRBJ2-1, with a weak D call TRBD2 (5 bases). Germline V gene data show CDR1 as KGHSH and CDR2 as LQKENI. The CDR3 runs 16 residues. V was clipped by 1 base and J by 8 bases, with 18 bases between them. The CDR3 here is CASSPRIGSSADEQFF. CDR3 nucleotides: TGTGCCAGCTCACCACGAATAGGGAGTTCCGCCGATGAGCAGTTCTTC.

V usage is TRBV6-4 and J usage is TRBJ2-3; TRBD1 matches 7 bases. The CDR3 consists of 14 residues. Looked up from germline, CDR1 is MRHNA and CDR2 is SNTAGT. V dropped 6 bases and J dropped 2; count of bases not matched to a gene: 5. CDR3 protein: CASSIGQVTDTQYF. CDR3 nucleotide sequence: TGTGCCAGCAGCATTGGACAGGTCACAGATACGCAGTATTTT.

The rearrangement joins TRBV15 to TRBJ2-1; possibly TRBD2 for D (7 bases). CDR1 is LNHNV, CDR2 YYDKDF, per germline (reference sequence). V was pared by 0 bases and J by 8 bases, with 14 bases between. The CDR3 spans 15 residues. CDR3 DNA: TGTGCCACCAGCAGAGATCGGGGGGCAATTTATGAGCAGTTCTTC. Translation gives CATSRDRGAIYEQFF.

In its sample, this clone was seen a few times. The chain uses TRBV9 and TRBJ2-1; 8 nucleotides align to TRBD1. The V gene end was trimmed by 4 bases and the J gene end by 10 bases; junction bases not matched to a gene: 10. Per the germline V gene, CDR1 is SGDLS and CDR2 is YYNGEE. The CDR3 is made up of 14 amino acids. In DNA, the CDR3 is TGTGCCAGCAGCCAGACCCAGGGGGCCAAGGAGCAGTTCTTC. It codes for CASSQTQGAKEQFF.

This chain links TRBV6-5 with TRBJ2-2; 7 bases line up with TRBD2. Germline trimming cut 9 bases from V and 1 base from J; bases unmatched to any gene: 2. Germline V gene lookup returns CDR1 MNHEY and CDR2 SVGAGI. The CDR3 contains 13 residues. CDR3 in DNA: TGTGCCAGGGGGGGGGAGAACACCGGGGAGCTGTTTTTT. Translation gives CARGGENTGELFF.

This sequence joins TRBV11-3 and TRBJ2-7; TRBD1 aligns across 9 bases. The CDR3 is 13 residues long. The germline V gene encodes CDR1 SGHNT and CDR2 YENEEA. Trimming cost V 5 bases and J 6 bases; bases outside gene matches: 5. The CDR3 DNA reads as TGTGCCAGCAGCCGGGACAGGGTATCCGAGCAGTACTTC. Its protein product is CASSRDRVSEQYF.

The chain combines TRBV14 with TRBJ1-1, with 7 bases that match TRBD1. This CDR3 spans 17 amino acids. The germline V gene encodes CDR1 SGHDN and CDR2 FVKESK. J gave up 0 bases and V 4 bases, and 11 bases lay outside the gene matches. The DNA of the CDR3 is TGTGCCAGCAGCCGAGGCCTAGGGACAGTTATGAACACTGAAGCTTTCTTT. As protein: CASSRGLGTVMNTEAFF.

The table lists this clone with a few counts. The CDR3 DNA sequence: TGCGCCAGCAGCTTGGGTCCCGGGACAGGGAGAGGCTACACCTTC. It codes for CASSLGPGTGRGYTF. The chain employs TRBV5-1 and TRBJ1-2; TRBD1 aligns across 9 bases. The ends lost 0 bases at V and 8 bases at J; junction bases unmatched: 8. CDR1 and CDR2 (germline): SGHRS, YFSETQ. The CDR3 consists of 15 residues.

This clone was counted between two and nine times. The chain combines TRBV4-2 with TRBJ2-7; D ambiguous. V was shortened by 1 base and J by 9 bases, with 10 bases between the two germline ends. This CDR3 region has 12 residues. CDR1 and CDR2 (germline): LGHNA, YNFKEQ. CDR3 sequence: CASSQGPRMQYF. CDR3 sequence (DNA): TGTGCCAGCAGCCAAGGCCCGCGTATGCAGTACTTC.

The rearrangement uses TRBV7-2 and TRBJ2-7; possibly TRBD2 for D (6 bases). Germline-derived CDR1 and CDR2 are SGHTA and FQGNSA. The CDR3 contains 16 residues. Trimming removed 1 base at V and 3 bases at J, with 16 bases between. This CDR3 reads CASSLVGGISDYEQYF. CDR3 nucleotides: TGTGCCAGCAGCTTAGTCGGGGGTATATCCGACTACGAGCAGTACTTC.

This clone occurred once. The rearrangement links TRBV5-4 to TRBJ2-5; maybe TRBD2 (5 bases). The V end was cut by 4 bases, the J end by 5 bases, with 27 bases between. This CDR3 is built from 18 residues. CDR1 is SGHNT, CDR2 YYREEE, per germline (reference sequence). The CDR3 sequence: CASSPPPRPGFMGETQYF. CDR3 in DNA: TGTGCCAGCAGCCCTCCCCCGCGGCCGGGGTTTATGGGGGAGACCCAGTACTTC.

The V gene is TRBV7-2, the J gene TRBJ2-1; the match to TRBD1 covers 7 bases. The germline gives CDR1 SGHTA, CDR2 FQGNSA. V dropped 5 bases and J dropped 3; count of bases not matched to a gene: 7. The CDR3 has 15 residues. The CDR3 DNA sequence: TGTGCCAGCAGCGCAGACAGGGCCCGCTACAATGAGCAGTTCTTC. Amino acids: CASSADRARYNEQFF.

The chain combines TRBV5-8 with TRBJ2-3; 11 bases map to TRBD1. V trimming: 0 bases; J trimming: 5 bases; junction bases outside the gene matches: 11. The CDR3 consists of 18 residues. From germline, CDR1 is SGHTS and CDR2 YDEGEE. CDR3 region: CASSLVVSAGTGGDTQYF. The CDR3 DNA is TGTGCCAGCAGCTTGGTTGTTTCCGCCGGGACAGGGGGAGATACGCAGTATTTT.

The chain joins TRBV5-4 to TRBJ1-1, with D uncertain. The V gene lost 5 bases and the J gene lost 4 bases, with 12 bases spanning the gap. CDR1 SGHNT and CDR2 YYREEE come from the germline V gene (reference sequence). This CDR3 is 13 amino acids long. CDR3: CASSYGLITEAFF. The CDR3 region has the DNA TGTGCCAGCAGTTACGGACTGATCACTGAAGCTTTCTTT.

The rearrangement uses TRBV7-9 and TRBJ1-1; TRBD1 matches 9 bases. V lost 5 bases and J lost 1; bases outside the gene matches: 5. Germline CDR1 is SEHNR and CDR2 is FQNEAQ (reference sequence). The CDR3 loop spans 15 amino acids. CDR3 nucleotides: TGTGCCAGCAGCAAACAGGGGGCGTCGAACACTGAAGCTTTCTTT. Encoded protein: CASSKQGASNTEAFF.

This chain connects TRBV29-1 to TRBJ1-2; tentative D call: TRBD1 (5 bases). V was pared by 5 bases and J by 3 bases, with 16 bases between. The germline CDR1 and CDR2 sequences are SQVTM and ANQGSEA. The CDR3 spans 14 residues. Here the CDR3 reads CSVSSMGGYYGYTF. In DNA form, the CDR3 reads TGCAGCGTTAGTTCTATGGGGGGATACTATGGCTACACCTTC. Filled out from reference TRBV29-1 and TRBJ1-2, the complete variable domain reads SAVISQKPSRDICQRGTSLTIQCQVDSQVTMMFWYRQQPGQSLTLIATANQGSEATYESGFVIDKFPISRPNLTFSTLTVSNMSPEDSSIYLCSVSSMGGYYGYTFGSGTRLTVV.

This clone was counted at least ten times. This chain links TRBV27 with TRBJ2-2, with 9 bases matching TRBD2. The CDR3 loop spans 16 amino acids. Germline-derived CDR1 and CDR2 are MNHEY and SMNVEV (reference sequence). V trimming: 2 bases; J trimming: 8 bases; junction bases outside the gene matches: 9. CDR3 sequence: CASSLRGGRASGELFF. CDR3 DNA: TGTGCCAGCAGTTTAAGAGGCGGGAGGGCCAGTGGGGAGCTGTTTTTT.

CDR3 in DNA: TGTGCCAGCAGCATAGGACTAGCGGGAGAACATGAGCAGTTCTTC. Protein product: CASSIGLAGEHEQFF. This chain uses TRBV5-5 with TRBJ2-1, with 13 nucleotides matching TRBD2. The CDR3 is made up of 15 amino acids. Germline lookup yields CDR1 SGHKS and CDR2 YYEKEE (reference sequence). Trimming cost V 4 bases and J 8 bases; bases outside gene matches: 6.

This clone was observed a few times. The V call is TRBV11-2, the J call TRBJ1-5; D is perhaps TRBD1 (6 bases). The CDR3 contains 15 residues. Per the germline V gene, CDR1 is SGHAT and CDR2 is FQNNGV. Trimming removed 5 bases from V and 9 bases from J, with 20 bases in between. This CDR3 is CASSQDSSAGWPQHF. The CDR3 nucleotides are TGTGCCAGCAGCCAGGACAGCTCAGCCGGGTGGCCCCAGCATTTT.

This clone was seen once. The V and J genes are TRBV5-1 and TRBJ2-3; TRBD2 matches at 10 bases. This CDR3 has 15 amino acids. Germline V CDR1 and CDR2: SGHRS, YFSETQ. Trimming took 4 bases from V and 4 from J; bases not matched to a gene: 6. The CDR3 coding sequence is TGCGCCAGCAGCCGAGCGGGGGGGCCCCCAGATACGCAGTATTTT. Translating it yields CASSRAGGPPDTQYF.

The chain uses TRBV4-2 and TRBJ2-3; 10 positions agree with TRBD2. Germline loops: CDR1 LGHNA, CDR2 YNFKEQ. The CDR3 runs 16 residues. Unmatched junction bases numbered 9, after V lost 3 bases and J lost 6 bases. CDR3: CASSQRTSGLGDTQYF. The CDR3 DNA follows: TGTGCCAGCAGCCAGCGGACTAGCGGTCTGGGGGATACGCAGTATTTT.

The genes are TRBV20-1 and TRBJ2-7; D might be TRBD2 (6 bases). V was clipped by 5 bases and J by 12 bases, with 17 bases between them. CDR1 and CDR2 (germline): DFQATT, SNEGSKA (reference sequence). The CDR3 spans 11 residues. The CDR3 nucleotides are TGCAGTGCTGAGCGGCGGGGTGCTTTGTACTTC. Translation gives CSAERRGALYF.

This clone is large in the sample. The chain has TRBV7-6 and TRBJ2-1; 10 nucleotides line up with TRBD2. CDR3 length: 17 residues. The germline V gene encodes CDR1 SGHVS and CDR2 FNYEAQ. V shed 2 bases and J 8 bases; nucleotides not matched to a gene: 12. Here the CDR3 DNA reads TGTGCCAGCAGCTTAAGGCCCTATAGCGGGGGGTCGGATGAGCAGTTCTTC. It specifies CASSLRPYSGGSDEQFF.

The chain carries TRBV7-9 and TRBJ1-1; no clear D gene. The CDR3 totals 12 residues. Germline V gives CDR1 SEHNR, CDR2 FQNEAQ (reference sequence). Trimming left V 8 bases short and J 1 base short, with 8 bases between. The CDR3 sequence: CASRERNTEAFF. The CDR3 DNA sequence: TGTGCCAGCCGGGAGAGGAACACTGAAGCTTTCTTT.

The CDR3 loop reads CASSLTFRGPNTEAFF. CDR3 sequence (DNA): TGCGCCAGCAGCTTGACCTTTAGGGGTCCGAACACTGAAGCTTTCTTT. The chain has TRBV5-1 and TRBJ1-1, with D possibly TRBD1 on 5 matching bases. This CDR3 is 16 amino acids long. V was shortened by 1 base and J by 1 base, with 14 bases between the two germline ends. The germline V gene encodes CDR1 SGHRS and CDR2 YFSETQ.